This TCR beta chain is drawn from a study of T cell responses to AZD1222 COVID-19 vaccine. Using immunoSEQ multiplex PCR, the repertoire was profiled, and TCRdb retains in-frame clones only, with some absent. The table shows approximately 76,000 clones, with 70% to 85% occurring only once. Study-wide results and limits: Repertoires were obtained solely post-peak T cell response. Spike-wide coverage was observed for vaccine-associated CD4 TCRs, with dominant responses at 160-218 and 743-854.

V lost 4 bases and J 1 base, leaving 14 bases between the germline ends. There are 15 residues in the CDR3. Per the germline V gene, CDR1 is SGHTS and CDR2 is YDEGEE. Comment on this clone: What it binds is not known.

Here the sequenced sample was peripheral blood, taken on day 0 of AZD1222 vaccination. The TCR was taken from an adult in good health. The chain joins TRBV5-8 to TRBJ1-2; D possibly corresponds to TRBD1 (6 bases). The CDR3 loop is CASSPEGGVNYGYTF. The CDR3 DNA reads as TGTGCCAGCAGCCCGGAGGGGGGCGTTAACTATGGCTACACCTTC. The full variable domain, completed using reference TRBV5-8 and TRBJ1-2, is EAGVTQSPTHLIKTRGQQATLRCSPISGHTSVYWYQQALGLGLQFLLWYDEGEERNRGNFPPRFSGRQFPNYSSELNVNALELEDSALYLCASSPEGGVNYGYTFGSGTRLTVV.